This passage covers 8 T cell receptor beta chains from one sample sequenced in a study of blood T cells in healthy people across ages. A second roughly 6 to 12 cycle PCR used barcoded and J-beta primers. One entry per CDR3 protein results from TCRdb running MiXCR on the 5' RACE reads. In the table there are about a million distinct CDR3 sequences, 35% to 40% of which are singletons. Material for sequencing was blood. Receptor source: a man between 18 and 35 years old in good health.

J is TRBJ2-3 and V is TRBV12-3 or TRBV12-4, with D tentatively TRBD2 (5 bases). The CDR3 is made up of 13 amino acids. Trimming took 7 bases from V and 2 from J, leaving 10 bases between them. The CDR3 DNA sequence: TGTGCCAGCAAGGACTCAGCCACAGATACGCAGTATTTT. Encoded protein: CASKDSATDTQYF.

V and J are TRBV4-1 and TRBJ2-7; D remains ambiguous. The CDR3 loop spans 16 amino acids. The V end lost 0 bases, the J end lost 1 base, and 13 bases lay between the germline ends. Germline CDR1 and CDR2: MGHRA and YSYEKL. The CDR3 DNA is TGCGCCAGCAGCCAAGATTCTGTGGCAGGTTCCTACGAGCAGTACTTC. Translation: CASSQDSVAGSYEQYF.

This clonotype turned up a few times. The chain has TRBV7-2 and TRBJ1-1, with 7 bases lining up with TRBD1. The germline V gene has CDR1 SGHTA and CDR2 FQGNSA. The CDR3 consists of 15 residues. With V trimmed by 7 bases and J by 1 base, 9 bases remained unmatched. The CDR3, as DNA: TGTGCCAGCAACCGGGACAGTAGAACGAACACTGAAGCTTTCTTT. Its protein product is CASNRDSRTNTEAFF.

The chain uses TRBV27 and TRBJ2-1; 8 bases map to TRBD1. The J call may be in error: the DNA end matches TRBJ2-7 better. The CDR3 is 15 residues long. Germline V gene data show CDR1 as MNHEY and CDR2 as SMNVEV (reference sequence). CDR3 protein: CASSPDRGGYNEQYF. CDR3 DNA sequence: TGTGCCAGCAGTCCAGACAGGGGTGGTTACAATGAGCAGTACTTC.

Worth noting for this clonotype: Germline and junction disagree at one end, which may indicate a read error. This chain joins TRBV29-1 and TRBJ2-5; 7 bases align to TRBD2. The CDR3 has 14 amino acids. Germline loops: CDR1 SQVTM, CDR2 ANQGSEA. In nucleotides, the CDR3 is TGCAGCGTTACGACTAGCAGATTCCAAGGGACCCAGTACTTC. Translated: CSVTTSRFQGTQYF.

The chain carries TRBV12-3 or TRBV12-4 and TRBJ2-5; D unclear. The J call may be incorrect, as the DNA end agrees better with TRBJ2-7. The CDR3 spans 14 residues. CDR3 residues: CASTPGPEPYEQYF. The CDR3 DNA sequence: TGTGCCAGCACCCCCGGGCCCGAGCCCTACGAGCAGTACTTC.

This clonotype came up many times. The rearrangement links TRBV5-1 to TRBJ1-2; D not resolved. Trimming took 4 bases from V and 2 from J, leaving 12 bases between them. From germline, CDR1 is SGHRS and CDR2 YFSETQ. This CDR3 is 14 amino acids long. The CDR3 DNA reads as TGCGCCAGCAGCCCAAGTACAGCGAACTATGGCTACACCTTC. Protein: CASSPSTANYGYTF.

This clonotype has more than one count but fewer than ten. This rearrangement joins TRBV5-6 to TRBJ1-1, with 8 bases aligning to TRBD1. Trimming took 4 bases from V and 3 from J; bases not matched to a gene: 5. The CDR3 length is 14 residues. The germline V gene has CDR1 SGHDT and CDR2 YYEEEE. CDR3 sequence: CASSRGQGYTEAFF. The CDR3 bases are TGTGCCAGCAGCCGCGGACAGGGATACACTGAAGCTTTCTTT. Full variable domain (missing parts from reference TRBV5-6 and TRBJ1-1): DAGVTQSPTHLIKTRGQQVTLRCSPKSGHDTVSWYQQALGQGPQFIFQYYEEEERQRGNFPDRFSGHQFPNYSSELNVNALLLGDSALYLCASSRGQGYTEAFFGQGTRLTVV.